The TCR beta chain described here comes from a study of T cells after yellow fever vaccination. Template switching with 5'RACE generated the TCR cDNA and added a universal primer site and UMIs. TCRdb passed the 5' RACE reads through MiXCR, listing each CDR3 protein once. The top ten clones hold roughly 25% of a sample with tens of thousands of distinct CDR3 sequences, roughly 14% of them seen once. J was trimmed by 3 bases and V by 4 bases; bases with no gene match: 6. In germline, CDR1 is SGHNT, CDR2 YYREEE (reference sequence). CDR3 length: 14 residues. Only a few counts were recorded for this clonotype. Study conclusions and caveats: The secondary response was weaker but peaked faster, day 5 versus 15. The booster saw the reappearance of most primary-vaccination clones (roughly 97% CD4, about 88% CD8).

The receptor comes from a man aged 18 to 30 who received the YFV17D yellow fever vaccine. Source: CD8+ T cells not binding an NS4B(214-222) dextramer, sorted from PBMCs, taken less than 25 days after the first yellow fever vaccination. The rearrangement uses TRBV5-4 and TRBJ2-5; 7 nucleotides match TRBD1. The CDR3 nucleotides read TGTGCCAGCAGCCCGACAGGGATGGAAGAGACCCAGTACTTC. Its protein is CASSPTGMEETQYF. Complete variable domain (other parts from reference TRBV5-4 and TRBJ2-5): ETGVTQSPTHLIKTRGQQVTLRCSSQSGHNTVSWYQQALGQGPQFIFQYYREEENGRGNFPPRFSGLQFPNYSSELNVNALELDDSALYLCASSPTGMEETQYFGPGTRLLVL.